Each of the 27 T cell receptor beta chains below was sequenced from the same sample in a study of metastatic and nonmetastatic thyroid tumors. Patients had received no treatment of any kind before thyroid surgery. TCRdb reassembled clones from the PCR reads with MiXCR. The data show 23,000 or so clones, with approximately 30% seen just once and 5.4% held by the top ten. Specimen: tumor tissue. These TCRs come from a female donor with papillary thyroid cancer or a benign thyroid nodule (not recorded which). Some clones in this sample may be carry-over from other donors' samples.

V usage is TRBV24-1 and J usage is TRBJ2-2, with TRBD1 matching 7 bases. With V trimmed by 3 bases and J by 7 bases, 4 bases remained unmatched. CDR3 length: 14 amino acids. Looked up from germline, CDR1 is KGHDR and CDR2 is SFDVKD. The CDR3 DNA reads TGTGCCACCAGTGATCATACAGGGGACGGGGAGCTGTTTTTT. It translates to CATSDHTGDGELFF.

This clone was counted ten times or more. The chain joins TRBV19 to TRBJ2-3; no firm D call. The CDR3 sequence is 15 residues long. V was clipped by 1 base and J by 2 bases, with 10 bases between them. Germline CDR1 reads LNHDA; CDR2 reads SQIVND (reference sequence). CDR3 nucleotides: TGTGCCAGTAGTATAGGGAACAGCCACACAGATACGCAGTATTTT. It specifies CASSIGNSHTDTQYF.

This sequence joins TRBV7-2 and TRBJ2-7, with TRBD1 matching 10 bases. CDR1 and CDR2 (germline): SGHTA, FQGNSA. This CDR3 region has 14 residues. V gave up 4 bases and J gave up 5 bases; unmatched junction bases: 5. The chain's CDR3 is CASSSGQGSNEQYF. The CDR3, as DNA: TGTGCCAGCAGCTCGGGACAGGGGAGTAACGAGCAGTACTTC.

The chain uses TRBV5-1 and TRBJ2-7, with TRBD1 as a possible D gene (6 bases). This CDR3 is 15 amino acids long. Germline V lookup: CDR1 SGHRS, CDR2 YFSETQ. Trimming left V 4 bases short and J 0 bases short, with 14 bases between. CDR3: CASSPGQFLSYEQYF. The DNA of the CDR3 is TGCGCCAGCAGCCCCGGACAGTTTCTCTCCTACGAGCAGTACTTC.

This clone was detected only a few times. V and J are TRBV6-1 and TRBJ2-7; the D is unclear. The V gene lost 5 bases and the J gene lost 6 bases, with 17 bases spanning the gap. Germline loops: CDR1 MNHNS, CDR2 SASEGT. The CDR3 length is 14 residues. The CDR3 sequence: CASSPTNGPLEQYF. The CDR3 DNA follows: TGTGCCAGCAGTCCCACGAACGGACCGCTCGAGCAGTACTTC.

Sample share makes this clone medium-sized (0.01 to 0.1%). This rearrangement joins TRBV6-1 to TRBJ1-6; the match to TRBD1 covers 7 bases. V was clipped by 5 bases and J by 5 bases; unmatched bases: 9. This CDR3 comprises 16 residues. Germline CDR1 and CDR2: MNHNS and SASEGT. CDR3 loop: CASSRQGSGNNSPLHF. For the CDR3, the DNA is TGTGCCAGCAGTAGACAGGGTTCCGGTAATAATTCACCCCTCCACTTT.

In its sample, this clone is medium-sized. This chain links TRBV6-1 with TRBJ1-2; D is possibly TRBD1 (6 bases). V gave up 3 bases and J gave up 4 bases, with 18 bases separating them. CDR3 length: 16 residues. Germline loops: CDR1 MNHNS, CDR2 SASEGT. The CDR3 DNA reads as TGTGCCAGCAGTGATGAAACACAGGGAGAGGGCTATGGCTACACCTTC. It is translated as CASSDETQGEGYGYTF.

This clone has a count of ten or more. The chain is built from TRBV3-1 and TRBJ1-1, with D unclear. CDR1 is LGHDT and CDR2 is YNNKEL in the germline V gene (reference sequence). The CDR3 length is 14 residues. V lost 10 bases and J 1 base, leaving 16 bases between the germline ends. This chain's CDR3 is CATTSLRRNTEAFF. For the CDR3, the DNA is TGTGCCACCACTTCTCTCCGACGGAACACTGAAGCTTTCTTT. Variable domain in full (rest from reference TRBV3-1 and TRBJ1-1): DTAVSQTPKYLVTQMGNDKSIKCEQNLGHDTMYWYKQDSKKFLKIMFSYNNKELIINETVPNRFSPKSPDKAHLNLHINSLELGDSAVYFCATTSLRRNTEAFFGQGTRLTVV.

The rearrangement links TRBV6-1 to TRBJ2-3; D gene uncertain. The ends were cut back, 6 bases at V and 1 base at J, with 14 bases in the middle. The CDR3 covers 15 residues. CDR1 and CDR2 from the germline V gene are MNHNS and SASEGT. The CDR3 DNA is TGTGCCAGCAGCCCCGTACAGTTGGGCACAGATACGCAGTATTTT. Residues: CASSPVQLGTDTQYF.

Note on this clone: A much larger clone is a single base away; this may be a read error. The chain carries TRBV7-9 and TRBJ2-5, with D unclear. V gave up 4 bases and J gave up 2 bases, with 14 bases separating them. This CDR3 is 15 amino acids long. Germline V gives CDR1 SEHNR, CDR2 FQNEAQ (reference sequence). CDR3: CASSSYGCFQETQYF. The DNA for the CDR3 is TGTGCCAGCAGCTCCTACGGGTGTTTTCAAGAGACCCAGTACTTC.

CDR3 nucleotides: TGTGCCAGCAGTTTCCCAGGTTTAACCTACGAGCAGTACTTC. It specifies CASSFPGLTYEQYF. This sequence joins TRBV28 and TRBJ2-7; D gene ambiguous. The CDR3 is 14 residues long. Germline lookup yields CDR1 MDHEN and CDR2 SYDVKM. Trimming left V 3 bases short and J 2 bases short, with 11 bases between.

V and J are TRBV20-1 and TRBJ2-7, with TRBD1 identical over 8 bases. Germline lookup yields CDR1 DFQATT and CDR2 SNEGSKA (reference sequence). Trimming removed 5 bases from V and 2 bases from J; junction bases left unmatched: 8. The CDR3 runs to 14 residues. CDR3 residues: CSAQKDRVPYEQYF. The CDR3 bases are TGCAGTGCTCAAAAGGACAGGGTCCCCTACGAGCAGTACTTC.

This clone was seen repeatedly, ten times or more. CDR3 sequence: CSAGLGSDTQYF. CDR3 nucleotide sequence: TGCAGTGCCGGACTAGGGTCAGATACGCAGTATTTT. V gene TRBV20-1 combines with J gene TRBJ2-3; 7 bases are a match to TRBD2. CDR1 and CDR2 (germline): DFQATT, SNEGSKA (reference sequence). V was pared by 6 bases and J by 4 bases, with 4 bases of the junction left unmatched. The CDR3 runs to 12 residues.

This clone was detected many times. The gene calls are TRBV7-2 and TRBJ1-1, with no clear D. Germline V CDR1 and CDR2: SGHTA, FQGNSA. The CDR3 has 15 residues. The germline V and J ends were trimmed by 1 base and 1 base, with 10 bases remaining between them. Here the CDR3 DNA reads TGTGCCAGCAGCTTAGTTTTCGGGCAGAACACTGAAGCTTTCTTT. Translation: CASSLVFGQNTEAFF.

This chain connects TRBV6-1 to TRBJ1-6, with D uncertain. Trimming took 6 bases from V and 15 from J, leaving 18 bases between them. The CDR3 loop spans 13 amino acids. The germline CDR1 and CDR2 sequences are MNHNS and SASEGT. CDR3 DNA: TGTGCCAGCAGCCCAGAAGGGTTTCGAGGCCTCCACTTT. Amino acid sequence: CASSPEGFRGLHF.

V is TRBV20-1 and J is TRBJ2-7, with D possibly being TRBD2 (6 bases). V was pared by 0 bases and J by 6 bases, with 9 bases between. The CDR3 covers 12 residues. Germline V gives CDR1 DFQATT, CDR2 SNEGSKA (reference sequence). The CDR3 protein is CSAREGGFEQYF. CDR3 in DNA: TGCAGTGCTAGAGAGGGGGGATTCGAGCAGTACTTC.

By share, this clone ranks as medium-sized. V and J are TRBV5-6 and TRBJ1-2, with D tentatively TRBD1 (5 bases). Per the germline V gene, CDR1 is SGHDT and CDR2 is YYEEEE. V lost 3 bases to trimming and J lost 6 bases, with 15 bases between them. The CDR3 sequence is 14 residues long. CDR3: CASSWGGTGDGYTF. CDR3 DNA: TGTGCCAGCAGCTGGGGGGGAACGGGCGATGGCTACACCTTC. Using reference TRBV5-6 and TRBJ1-2 for the parts outside the CDR3, the full variable domain is DAGVTQSPTHLIKTRGQQVTLRCSPKSGHDTVSWYQQALGQGPQFIFQYYEEEERQRGNFPDRFSGHQFPNYSSELNVNALLLGDSALYLCASSWGGTGDGYTFGSGTRLTVV.

The chain couples TRBV4-1 to TRBJ1-6, with D perhaps matching TRBD1 (6 bases). V lost 3 bases and J lost 12, with 18 bases in between. CDR3 size: 15 residues. CDR1 and CDR2 from the germline V gene are MGHRA and YSYEKL. CDR3 amino acids: CASSQDVVQGRPLHF. The CDR3 region has the DNA TGCGCCAGCAGCCAGGATGTGGTACAGGGCAGACCCCTCCACTTT.

The chain uses TRBV19 and TRBJ2-3, with 13 bases that match TRBD2. The CDR3 totals 14 residues. The trim removed 6 bases at V and 7 bases at J, leaving 4 bases unmatched. In germline, CDR1 is LNHDA, CDR2 SQIVND (reference sequence). The CDR3 sequence is CASRRTSGSYTQYF. As DNA, the CDR3 is TGTGCCAGTAGACGGACTAGCGGGAGTTATACGCAGTATTTT. The entire variable domain, with the rest obtained from reference TRBV19 and TRBJ2-3, is as follows: DGGITQSPKYLFRKEGQNVTLSCEQNLNHDAMYWYRQDPGQGLRLIYYSQIVNDFQKGDIAEGYSVSREKKESFPLTVTSAQKNPTAFYLCASRRTSGSYTQYFGPGTRLTVL.

This clone was counted many times. This may stem from a read error, because a much larger clone lies one nucleotide away. The chain recombines TRBV3-1 with TRBJ1-2, with D uncertain. Germline V gives CDR1 LGHDT, CDR2 YNNKEL (reference sequence). This CDR3 is built from 15 residues. In DNA form, the CDR3 reads TGTACCAGCAGCCAAGCCCCGGGCAGTCTGGCCGGCTACACCTTC. It yields the protein CTSSQAPGSLAGYTF.

There are many counts of this clone. The chain carries TRBV2 and TRBJ2-1, with TRBD1 matching 8 bases. The CDR3 length is 14 residues. J lost 5 bases, V lost 6 bases, and 6 bases had no gene match. Per germline, CDR1 SNHLY and CDR2 FYNNEI. In DNA form, the CDR3 reads TGTGCCAGCAGCGGACAGGGTCGGCACAATGAGCAGTTCTTC. This gives the protein CASSGQGRHNEQFF.

V and J are TRBV11-1 and TRBJ2-7; TRBD2 matches at 7 bases. This CDR3 is 15 amino acids long. V shed 5 bases, J shed 1 base, and the junction held 8 bases outside the gene matches. Per the germline V gene, CDR1 is SGHAT and CDR2 is FQDESV (reference sequence). CDR3 DNA sequence: TGTGCCAGCAGCCTCCGGGGGGTCGGATCCTACGAGCAGTACTTC. Translated: CASSLRGVGSYEQYF.

J is TRBJ2-5 and V is TRBV7-3; a weak D match, TRBD1 (6 bases). With 6 bases removed from V and 1 base from J, the gap between germline ends came to 18 bases. The V gene's germline CDR1 is SGHTA and CDR2 FQGTGA. The CDR3 has 16 residues. The CDR3 DNA sequence: TGTGCCAGCAGTGCTACAGCTACAGGGTCCCAAGAGACCCAGTACTTC. Its protein product is CASSATATGSQETQYF.

V gene TRBV12-3 or TRBV12-4 combines with J gene TRBJ2-5; possibly TRBD1 for D (5 bases). The CDR3 has 16 amino acids. V lost 5 bases and J lost 0, with 16 bases in between. CDR3 nucleotide sequence: TGTGCCAGCAGTCCCCCCAGGGTAGCTTACCAAGAGACCCAGTACTTC. It encodes CASSPPRVAYQETQYF.

As to this clone: The junction differs from germline at one of its ends, possibly a read error. The CDR3, as DNA: TGTTCCAGCAGTTATACTAGCGGGACTACGCAGTATTTT. As protein: CSSSYTSGTTQYF. The V gene is TRBV6-6, the J gene TRBJ2-3, with 10 nucleotides matching TRBD2. CDR1 is MNHNY and CDR2 is SVGAGI in the germline V gene (reference sequence). The CDR3 spans 13 residues.

V is TRBV5-1 and J is TRBJ2-3, with TRBD2 matching over 9 bases. V shed 7 bases and J 1 base; nucleotides not matched to a gene: 10. The germline V gene has CDR1 SGHRS and CDR2 YFSETQ. CDR3 length equals 16 residues. The CDR3 loop is CASSASTSGGTDTQYF. DNA of the CDR3: TGCGCCAGCTCAGCTTCGACTAGCGGAGGCACAGATACGCAGTATTTT.

This clone is categorized as medium-sized. The V call is TRBV9, the J call TRBJ2-7; D is unresolved. The V end lost 3 bases, the J end lost 1 base, and 11 bases lay between the germline ends. CDR3 length: 14 amino acids. CDR1 is SGDLS and CDR2 is YYNGEE in the germline V gene. This CDR3 reads CASSARLDSYEQYF. The DNA of the CDR3 is TGTGCCAGCAGCGCCAGACTGGATTCCTACGAGCAGTACTTC.